This T cell receptor beta chain came from a study of T-cell reconstitution after alpha-beta-depleted transplantation in children. Study-wide points: Reportedly, alpha-beta T cells present about two months post-transplant originated from several hundred expanded clones of graft origin. The high TCRbeta diversity at day 60 in some patients came from surviving recipient T cells and thymic progenitors. T cells produced anew were the main source of T-cell counts and diversity one year after transplant.

Unique molecular identifiers were built into the TCRbeta library. TCRdb ran MiXCR on the PCR reads and lists one entry per CDR3 protein. The sample carries about 110,000 distinct CDR3 sequences, around 10% recorded once. About this clonotype itself: Its antigen is still unknown.

The CDR3 length is 13 residues. Trimming took off 10 bases at V and 15 bases at J, with 25 bases between the two ends. Per the germline V gene, CDR1 is MDHEN and CDR2 is SYDVKM. Here the sequenced sample was PBMCs, taken before TCRalphabeta/CD19-depleted stem cell transplant. The sequence came from a boy between 2 and 10 years old with acute lymphoblastic leukemia, due to receive a stem cell transplant. The rearrangement uses TRBV28 and TRBJ2-1, with D possibly matching TRBD2 (6 bases). In DNA form, the CDR3 reads TGTGCCACCACCCCGACTAGAAGTTTTCCCCGGTTCTTC. Its protein is CATTPTRSFPRFF.